These 30 T cell receptor beta chains originate from one sample sequenced in a study of cytomegalovirus exposure and HLA in healthy donors (dated 2017 in TCRdb). Receptor libraries were prepared by the immunoSEQ multiplex PCR assay. For the multiplex PCR, a mixture combining 60 forward primers for TCR Vbeta segments and 13 reverse primers for TCR Jbeta segments was used. This immuneACCESS table, as held by TCRdb, lists in-frame sequences with V and J called but not all clones. Of the missing ones, under half trace to an unresolved V gene in checked studies; the others have no known cause. The sample has more than 80,000 clones on record, roughly four fifths of them singletons. 6.5% to 8.5% of the sample is in the top ten clones. The sequenced sample consisted of PBMCs. Receptor source: a human donor in good health.

Details on this clone: This same CDR3 is encoded by further DNA sequences in the sample. The chain combines TRBV29-1 with TRBJ1-1; maybe TRBD1 (5 bases). V lost 7 bases, J lost 5 bases, and 20 bases lay in between. CDR3 size: 14 residues. Germline lookup yields CDR1 SQVTM and CDR2 ANQGSEA. CDR3 loop: CSAARGGWGTEAFF. CDR3 nucleotide sequence: TGCAGCGCGGCTCGGGGGGGGTGGGGGACTGAAGCTTTCTTT.

The V call is TRBV6-5, the J call TRBJ1-4, with D unresolved. The germline V and J ends were trimmed by 2 bases and 4 bases, with 8 bases remaining between them. The CDR3 has 14 amino acids. CDR1 and CDR2 (germline): MNHEY, SVGAGI. The CDR3 region is CASSYSQLNEKLFF. Here the CDR3 DNA reads TGTGCCAGCAGTTACAGCCAACTTAATGAAAAACTGTTTTTT.

The rearrangement links TRBV6-5 to TRBJ1-2; D call uncertain. The CDR3 runs to 13 residues. CDR1 MNHEY and CDR2 SVGAGI come from the germline V gene. Trimming removed 7 bases at V and 4 bases at J, with 13 bases between. This chain's CDR3 is CASTSLRFYGYTF. CDR3 nucleotides: TGTGCCAGCACCTCACTAAGGTTCTATGGCTACACCTTC.

The J gene is TRBJ2-5, the V gene TRBV7-9, with D possibly matching TRBD1 (6 bases). The J call may be faulty, since TRBJ2-7 better matches the DNA end. Germline assignment: CDR1 SEHNR and CDR2 FQNEAQ (reference sequence). There are 13 residues in the CDR3. CDR3 nucleotide sequence: TGTGCCAGCAGCCTGGACAGCTCCTACGAGCAGTACTTC. Translating gives CASSLDSSYEQYF.

This rearrangement joins TRBV14 to TRBJ1-2; D might be TRBD1 (5 bases). The CDR3 has 13 amino acids. The V gene lost 3 bases and the J gene lost 9 bases, with 14 bases spanning the gap. The germline CDR1 and CDR2 sequences are SGHDN and FVKESK. The CDR3 here is CASSHNSRGSYTF. Here the CDR3 DNA reads TGTGCCAGCAGCCACAATTCACGGGGGAGCTACACCTTC. The full variable domain, completed using reference TRBV14 and TRBJ1-2, is EAGVTQFPSHSVIEKGQTVTLRCDPISGHDNLYWYRRVMGKEIKFLLHFVKESKQDESGMPNNRFLAERTGGTYSTLKVQPAELEDSGVYFCASSHNSRGSYTFGSGTRLTVV.

The chain employs TRBV11-2 and TRBJ2-2; D call uncertain. The CDR3 runs to 14 residues. V was trimmed by 1 base and J by 1 base, leaving 4 bases between them. The germline CDR1 and CDR2 sequences are SGHAT and FQNNGV. CDR3 sequence (DNA): TGTGCCAGCAGCTTAGCCAGGAACACCGGGGAGCTGTTTTTT. Its protein is CASSLARNTGELFF.

The chain uses TRBV12-5 and TRBJ1-5; 10 bases line up with TRBD1. This CDR3 region has 20 residues. Germline loops: CDR1 LGHNT, CDR2 FRNRAP. The trim removed 0 bases at V and 0 bases at J, leaving 11 bases unmatched. The CDR3 loop is CASGLVLKGQGENSNQPQHF. Written as DNA, the CDR3 is TGTGCTAGTGGTTTGGTACTTAAAGGACAGGGGGAGAATAGCAATCAGCCCCAGCATTTT.

The rearrangement links TRBV19 to TRBJ2-5, with 8 bases fitting TRBD2. CDR1 LNHDA and CDR2 SQIVND come from the germline V gene (reference sequence). The CDR3 runs 15 residues. The V segment lost 3 bases and the J segment 5 bases; nucleotides outside the gene matches: 8. CDR3 in amino acids: CASSIPGLGSETQYF. DNA of the CDR3: TGTGCCAGTAGTATTCCGGGACTAGGCAGTGAGACCCAGTACTTC.

This sequence joins TRBV6-6 and TRBJ2-2, with 8 bases that match TRBD2. V lost 6 bases and J lost 1; bases outside the gene matches: 4. The CDR3 is 15 amino acids. CDR1 is MNHNY and CDR2 is SVGAGI in the germline V gene (reference sequence). The CDR3 DNA follows: TGTGCCAGCAGACCGAGCGGGAGGAACACCGGGGAGCTGTTTTTT. It encodes CASRPSGRNTGELFF.

The rearrangement links TRBV5-4 to TRBJ2-5; D unclear. Deletions cut 2 bases from V and 1 base from J, with 6 bases between. Germline assignment: CDR1 SGHNT and CDR2 YYREEE (reference sequence). The CDR3 sequence is 13 residues long. The chain's CDR3 is CASSLAIQETQYF. The CDR3 DNA reads TGTGCCAGCAGCTTAGCGATCCAAGAGACCCAGTACTTC.

The V gene is TRBV9, the J gene TRBJ2-5, with D uncertain. The germline V gene has CDR1 SGDLS and CDR2 YYNGEE. With 0 bases removed from V and 0 bases from J, the gap between germline ends came to 6 bases. This CDR3 comprises 14 residues. The CDR3 nucleotides are TGTGCCAGCAGCGTAGGCGGCTACCAAGAGACCCAGTACTTC. This codes for CASSVGGYQETQYF.

The V call is TRBV5-1, the J call TRBJ1-3; a weak D match, TRBD1 (5 bases). Between the trimmed V and J ends, which lost 0 bases and 1 base, there was a span of 8 bases. The CDR3 is 15 residues long. Germline V gene data show CDR1 as SGHRS and CDR2 as YFSETQ. The CDR3 reads CASSLAGGSGNTIYF. The CDR3 nucleotides are TGCGCCAGCAGCTTGGCCGGGGGTTCTGGAAACACCATATATTTT.

This clone was seen once. The chain is built from TRBV27 and TRBJ2-5; TRBD1 aligns across 8 bases. CDR3 length equals 16 residues. Germline values: CDR1 MNHEY, CDR2 SMNVEV (reference sequence). V dropped 7 bases and J dropped 1; count of bases not matched to a gene: 11. The CDR3 DNA sequence: TGTGCCAGCAAACCGTTAAGGACAGGGACCCAAGAGACCCAGTACTTC. Its protein product is CASKPLRTGTQETQYF.

The rearrangement uses TRBV19 and TRBJ1-1, with 8 bases identical to TRBD1. CDR1 and CDR2 from the germline V gene are LNHDA and SQIVND (reference sequence). V lost 0 bases and J lost 4; bases outside the gene matches: 1. CDR3 length equals 14 residues. The CDR3 sequence is CASSIEGQGTEAFF. CDR3 coding DNA: TGTGCCAGTAGTATAGAAGGACAGGGCACTGAAGCTTTCTTT.

V gene TRBV19 combines with J gene TRBJ1-4; TRBD1 aligns across 9 bases. CDR1 is LNHDA and CDR2 is SQIVND in the germline V gene (reference sequence). J gave up 6 bases and V 5 bases, and 10 bases lay outside the gene matches. This CDR3 comprises 16 residues. CDR3 residues: CASSSNWGQGYEKLFF. In nucleotides, the CDR3 is TGTGCCAGTAGTTCCAACTGGGGACAGGGATATGAAAAACTGTTTTTT.

The genes are TRBV4-1 and TRBJ2-3; D is perhaps TRBD2 (6 bases). With 0 bases removed from V and 4 bases from J, the gap between germline ends came to 11 bases. The CDR3 is made up of 15 amino acids. Germline-derived CDR1 and CDR2 are MGHRA and YSYEKL. The CDR3 bases are TGCGCCAGCAGCCAAGATGGGGGAGGTTCAGATACGCAGTATTTT. This sequence encodes CASSQDGGGSDTQYF.

The chain links TRBV2 to TRBJ1-5; tentatively, D is TRBD1 (5 bases). The germline CDR1 and CDR2 sequences are SNHLY and FYNNEI. The V end was cut by 8 bases, the J end by 0 bases, with 11 bases between. The CDR3 extends over 14 amino acids. CDR3 DNA: TGTGCCAGCGCGGGGGGGGATAGCAATCAGCCCCAGCATTTT. The encoded protein is CASAGGDSNQPQHF.

This clone was picked up a small number of times. The rearrangement joins TRBV29-1 to TRBJ1-2, with D tentatively TRBD1 (5 bases). The CDR3 is 14 amino acids. Trimming shortened V by 1 base and J by 1 base, and 10 bases separated the two germline ends. Germline CDR1 reads SQVTM; CDR2 reads ANQGSEA. CDR3 sequence reads: CSVEVQAYNYGYTF. The CDR3, as DNA: TGCAGCGTTGAAGTACAGGCCTATAACTATGGCTACACCTTC. The full variable domain, completed using reference TRBV29-1 and TRBJ1-2, is SAVISQKPSRDICQRGTSLTIQCQVDSQVTMMFWYRQQPGQSLTLIATANQGSEATYESGFVIDKFPISRPNLTFSTLTVSNMSPEDSSIYLCSVEVQAYNYGYTFGSGTRLTVV.

The chain uses TRBV15 and TRBJ2-1; perhaps TRBD2 as D (7 bases). Germline V gene data show CDR1 as LNHNV and CDR2 as YYDKDF (reference sequence). The V and J ends lost 8 bases and 4 bases respectively, with 21 bases between them. CDR3 length: 16 residues. CDR3 DNA: TGTGCCACCTCAGGCGGGGGCGGGATGGGTTACAATGAGCAGTTCTTC. It is translated as CATSGGGGMGYNEQFF.

V usage is TRBV5-1 and J usage is TRBJ2-1; TRBD2 might be the D (6 bases). CDR3 length equals 15 residues. The V gene lost 3 bases and the J gene lost 9 bases, with 19 bases spanning the gap. Germline CDR1 reads SGHRS; CDR2 reads YFSETQ. CDR3 sequence (DNA): TGCGCCAGCAGCTCCCCCGGGACTCTATCCGTTGAGCAGTTCTTC. As protein: CASSSPGTLSVEQFF.

The table lists this clone with a few counts. This chain links TRBV7-4 with TRBJ1-3, with 8 bases fitting TRBD1. Germline values: CDR1 SGHVT, CDR2 SQSDAQ. V trimming: 6 bases; J trimming: 0 bases; junction bases outside the gene matches: 10. The CDR3 spans 17 residues. CDR3 in DNA: TGTGCCAGCAGTATCGGTACAGGGGGACTCTCTGGAAACACCATATATTTT. It yields the protein CASSIGTGGLSGNTIYF.

The J gene is TRBJ1-2, the V gene TRBV6-5; no firm D call. The V gene lost 4 bases and the J gene lost 8 bases, with 14 bases spanning the gap. The germline gives CDR1 MNHEY, CDR2 SVGAGI. The CDR3 spans 13 residues. The CDR3 nucleotides read TGTGCCAGCAGTTCACCCATGGGAGGCGGCTACACCTTC. Amino acid sequence: CASSSPMGGGYTF.

The chain combines TRBV10-2 with TRBJ1-1; unclear D gene. The CDR3 sequence is 12 residues long. Germline CDR1 and CDR2: WSHSY and SAAADI. V was trimmed by 2 bases and J by 9 bases, leaving 10 bases between them. CDR3 amino acids: CASSERSFKAFF. CDR3 coding DNA: TGCGCCAGCAGTGAGAGGAGCTTTAAAGCTTTCTTT.

The CDR3 loop reads CASRGTGIQETQYF. The CDR3 DNA follows: TGTGCCAGCAGGGGGACAGGGATACAAGAGACCCAGTACTTC. V and J are TRBV27 and TRBJ2-5, with 9 bases lining up with TRBD1. The germline V gene encodes CDR1 MNHEY and CDR2 SMNVEV (reference sequence). The J segment lost 2 bases and the V segment lost 6 bases, leaving 4 bases of the junction unmatched. The CDR3 is made up of 14 amino acids.

This sequence joins TRBV11-3 and TRBJ2-2; a possible D gene is TRBD1 (5 bases). The germline gives CDR1 SGHNT, CDR2 YENEEA. Trimming cost V 5 bases and J 5 bases, with 9 bases left between them. The CDR3 sequence is 13 residues long. The CDR3 nucleotides are TGTGCCAGCAGCGCCCCAGGGACCGGGGAGCTGTTTTTT. This gives the protein CASSAPGTGELFF.

This sequence joins TRBV5-1 and TRBJ2-1, with D tentatively TRBD2 (6 bases). CDR3 length equals 15 residues. V was cut by 1 base and J by 0 bases, with 8 bases left in between. The germline gives CDR1 SGHRS, CDR2 YFSETQ. In nucleotides, the CDR3 is TGCGCCAGCAGCTTGATCGGGGGCTCCTACAATGAGCAGTTCTTC. This sequence encodes CASSLIGGSYNEQFF.

The chain employs TRBV6-5 and TRBJ1-1; D not certain. Trimming shortened V by 0 bases and J by 1 base, and 6 bases separated the two germline ends. Germline V gives CDR1 MNHEY, CDR2 SVGAGI. The CDR3 contains 14 residues. CDR3 coding DNA: TGTGCCAGCAGTTACTCGACAAGGAACACTGAAGCTTTCTTT. Protein sequence: CASSYSTRNTEAFF.

This clone was counted a few times. V is TRBV4-2 and J is TRBJ1-4; D is possibly TRBD1 (6 bases). Trimming left V 4 bases short and J 6 bases short, with 15 bases between. The CDR3 contains 15 residues. CDR1 and CDR2 (germline): LGHNA, YNFKEQ. The CDR3 loop reads CASSPSGGWDEKLFF. CDR3 nucleotide sequence: TGTGCCAGCAGCCCGAGCGGGGGCTGGGATGAAAAACTGTTTTTT.

The V gene is TRBV6-6, the J gene TRBJ1-2; D unclear. Germline V gives CDR1 MNHNY, CDR2 SVGAGI (reference sequence). The ends were cut back, 0 bases at V and 4 bases at J, with 12 bases in the middle. The CDR3 consists of 15 residues. The CDR3 region is CASSYSMQAGYGYTF. CDR3 DNA sequence: TGTGCCAGCAGTTACTCGATGCAAGCGGGCTATGGCTACACCTTC.

This clone was counted only a few times. The chain is built from TRBV14 and TRBJ1-4, with a weak D call TRBD1 (6 bases). The length of the CDR3 is 17 residues. With 2 bases removed from V and 2 bases from J, the gap between germline ends came to 15 bases. CDR1 and CDR2 from the germline V gene are SGHDN and FVKESK. CDR3 nucleotides: TGTGCCAGCAGCCAACCGGACAGCGGGGTGACTAATGAAAAACTGTTTTTT. Encoded protein: CASSQPDSGVTNEKLFF.